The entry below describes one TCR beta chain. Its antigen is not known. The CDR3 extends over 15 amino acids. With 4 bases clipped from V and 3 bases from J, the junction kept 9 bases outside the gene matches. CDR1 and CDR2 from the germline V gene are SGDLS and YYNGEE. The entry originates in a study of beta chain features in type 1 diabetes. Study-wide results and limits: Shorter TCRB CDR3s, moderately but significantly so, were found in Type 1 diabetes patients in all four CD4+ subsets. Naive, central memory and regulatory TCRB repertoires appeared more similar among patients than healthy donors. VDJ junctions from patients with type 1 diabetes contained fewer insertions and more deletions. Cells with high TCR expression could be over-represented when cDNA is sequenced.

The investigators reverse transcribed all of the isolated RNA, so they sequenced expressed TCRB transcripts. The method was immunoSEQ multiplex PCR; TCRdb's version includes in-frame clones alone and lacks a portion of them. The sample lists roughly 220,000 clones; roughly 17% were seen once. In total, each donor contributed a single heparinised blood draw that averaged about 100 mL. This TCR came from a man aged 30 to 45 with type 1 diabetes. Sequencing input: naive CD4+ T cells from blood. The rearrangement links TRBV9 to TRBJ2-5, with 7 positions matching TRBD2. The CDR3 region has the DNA TGTGCCAGCAGCCTGAGATGGCTAGCGGAAGAGACCCAGTACTTC. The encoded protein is CASSLRWLAEETQYF.